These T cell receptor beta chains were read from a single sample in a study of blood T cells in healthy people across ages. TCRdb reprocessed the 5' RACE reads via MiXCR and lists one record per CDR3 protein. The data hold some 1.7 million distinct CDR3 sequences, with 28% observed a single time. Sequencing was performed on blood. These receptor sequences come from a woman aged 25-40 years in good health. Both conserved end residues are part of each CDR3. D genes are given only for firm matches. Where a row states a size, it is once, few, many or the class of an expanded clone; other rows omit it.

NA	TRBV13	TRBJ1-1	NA	CASSPTGTKTEAFF	TGTGCCAGCAGCCCGACCGGGACAAAAACTGAAGCTTTCTTT
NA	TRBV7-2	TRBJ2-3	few	CASSFYSGRRRDTQYF	TGTGCCAGCAGCTTTTATTCCGGAAGGAGGCGGGATACGCAGTATTTT
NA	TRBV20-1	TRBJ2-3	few	CSGVPGTDTQYF	TGCAGTGGGGTCCCGGGCACAGATACGCAGTATTTT
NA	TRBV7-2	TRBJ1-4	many	CASSLSGMSEKLFF	TGTGCCAGCAGCTTATCAGGGATGAGTGAAAAACTGTTTTTT
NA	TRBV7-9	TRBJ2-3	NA	CAGGRDALSTDTQYF	TGTGCCGGCGGCCGGGACGCCTTGAGCACAGATACGCAGTATTTT
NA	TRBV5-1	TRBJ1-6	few	CASSLSGTENSPLHF	TGCGCCAGCAGCTTATCCGGGACGGAGAATTCACCCCTCCACTTT
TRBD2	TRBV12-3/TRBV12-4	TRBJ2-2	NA	CASSPQGLAGGRAGEQFF	TGTGCCAGCAGCCCGCAGGGACTAGCGGGGGGCAGGGCCGGGGAGCAGTTTTTT
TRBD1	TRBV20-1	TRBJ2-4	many	CSARERWTGGKVKNIQYF	TGCAGTGCTAGAGAACGATGGACAGGGGGAAAGGTCAAAAACATTCAGTACTTC
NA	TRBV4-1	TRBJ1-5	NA	CASSKEGRDNQPQHF	TGCGCCAGCAGCAAAGAAGGGAGGGACAATCAGCCCCAGCATTTT
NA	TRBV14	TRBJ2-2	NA	CASSTPGAPPGELFF	TGTGCCAGCAGCACACCTGGGGCCCCACCCGGGGAGCTGTTTTTT
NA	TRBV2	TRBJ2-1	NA	CASSALTGRSYNEQFF	TGTGCCAGCAGTGCTTTGACGGGAAGATCCTACAATGAGCAGTTCTTC
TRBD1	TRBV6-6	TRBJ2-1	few	CASIRGTGHNEQFF	TGTGCCAGCATCAGGGGGACAGGGCACAATGAGCAGTTCTTC
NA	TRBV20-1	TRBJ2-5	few	CSARELRKKTQYF	TGCAGTGCTAGAGAACTCCGAAAAAAGACCCAGTACTTC
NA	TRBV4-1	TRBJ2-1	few	CASSQEAGGSYNEQFF	TGCGCCAGCAGCCAAGAGGCAGGAGGCTCCTACAATGAGCAGTTCTTC
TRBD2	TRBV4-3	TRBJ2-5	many	CASSQGLAGGEGTQYF	TGCGCCAGCAGCCAGGGACTAGCGGGAGGTGAAGGTACCCAGTACTTC
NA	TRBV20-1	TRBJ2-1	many	CSAAPPDGTYNEQFF	TGCAGTGCTGCACCTCCGGACGGGACCTACAATGAGCAGTTCTTC
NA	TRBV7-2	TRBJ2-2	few	CASSGESQKYTGELFF	TGTGCCAGCAGCGGAGAGTCACAGAAGTACACCGGGGAGCTGTTTTTT
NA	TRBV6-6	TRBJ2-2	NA	CASSYRAGSGELFF	TGTGCCAGCAGTTACCGGGCGGGTTCCGGGGAGCTGTTTTTT
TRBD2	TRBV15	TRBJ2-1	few	CATSRGDYEQFF	TGTGCCACCAGCAGAGGGGACTACGAGCAGTTCTTC
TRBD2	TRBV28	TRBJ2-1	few	CASSPSHAGASYNEQFF	TGTGCCAGCAGTCCCTCCCACGCGGGAGCGTCCTACAATGAGCAGTTCTTC
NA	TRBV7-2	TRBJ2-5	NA	CASGLRGLAERQETQYF	TGTGCCAGCGGGCTTAGAGGATTAGCGGAACGGCAAGAGACCCAGTACTTC
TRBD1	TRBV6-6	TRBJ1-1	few	CASSSPFTGADTEAFF	TGTGCCAGCAGTTCACCATTTACAGGGGCGGACACTGAAGCTTTCTTT
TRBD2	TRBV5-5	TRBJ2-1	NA	CASSPVAGGSCNEQFF	TGTGCCAGCAGCCCTGTGGCGGGAGGATCCTGCAATGAGCAGTTCTTC
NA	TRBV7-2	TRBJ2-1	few	CASSTSWGEQFF	TGTGCCAGCAGTACCTCATGGGGTGAGCAGTTCTTC
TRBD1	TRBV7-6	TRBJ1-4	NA	CASSLVVGTATNEKLFF	TGTGCCAGCAGCTTAGTTGTGGGGACAGCAACTAATGAAAAACTGTTTTTT
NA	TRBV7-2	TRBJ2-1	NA	CASSPFSVAVEQFF	TGTGCCAGCAGCCCATTCAGTGTAGCCGTTGAGCAGTTCTTC
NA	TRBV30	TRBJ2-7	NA	CAWSGASGENRNEQYF	TGTGCCTGGAGTGGTGCATCCGGGGAGAATCGCAACGAGCAGTACTTC
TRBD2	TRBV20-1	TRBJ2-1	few	CSALTQLAGGVNEQFF	TGCAGTGCTCTTACCCAACTAGCGGGAGGGGTCAATGAGCAGTTCTTC